This TCR beta chain was captured by sequencing in a study of cytomegalovirus exposure and HLA in healthy donors. Study-level information: Around 80 million unique TCR sequences came from HLA-typed donors in an early release. Findings and caveats of the study: HLA alleles showed associations with 16,951 TCR beta sequences in a later analysis, at a 0.05 false discovery rate. Serostatus for CMV was the only available immune exposure information. In the analysis, some V segments, TRBV6-2 and TRBV6-3 included, were excluded as indistinguishable.

Turning to this clone: Its antigen is not identified.

Both 60 Vbeta primers and 13 Jbeta primers went into the PCR. The protocol was immunoSEQ multiplex PCR, while the TCRdb copy is restricted to in-frame clones and leaves out a portion. The table records about 130,000 clones, approximately 80% of them present only once. Germline V CDR1 and CDR2: LNHDA, SQIVND (reference sequence). The V and J ends lost 6 bases and 2 bases, in that order; junction bases with no gene match: 15. This CDR3 is built from 18 residues. This receptor was obtained from a female donor in good health and CMV-seronegative. The specimen was PBMCs. The chain carries TRBV19 and TRBJ2-7, with 11 positions matching TRBD2. CDR3 DNA sequence: TGTGCCAGTAGCCCAACTAGCGGGAGACCCCGCAACGCCTACGAGCAGTACTTC. Protein product: CASSPTSGRPRNAYEQYF. Full variable domain (missing parts from reference TRBV19 and TRBJ2-7): DGGITQSPKYLFRKEGQNVTLSCEQNLNHDAMYWYRQDPGQGLRLIYYSQIVNDFQKGDIAEGYSVSREKKESFPLTVTSAQKNPTAFYLCASSPTSGRPRNAYEQYFGPGTRLTVT.